Described below is a single T cell receptor beta chain sequence and its context. Its antigen is not known. The germline V gene has CDR1 SGHRS and CDR2 YFSETQ. With V trimmed by 3 bases and J by 7 bases, 5 bases remained unmatched. This CDR3 spans 14 amino acids. This sample is part of a study of T cells in Graves' hyperthyroidism and ophthalmopathy. The wider study: Peripheral blood was obtained at initial diagnosis, preceding any treatment. Whole-study findings and limits: Blood held most thyroid clonotypes expanded above 0.001 frequency.

PBMCs were sourced from less than 13 ml fresh peripheral blood. Template material for amplifying TCR beta CDR3 regions consisted of RNA transcripts. HTBI primers were employed in a first-round RT-PCR of the TCR CDR3. MiXCR, applied by TCRdb to the multiplex PCR reads, yields one record per CDR3 protein. The sample contains 370,000 or so distinct CDR3 sequences, approximately 15% of which appear only once. This chain links TRBV5-1 with TRBJ1-4; TRBD1 aligns across 8 bases. This clonotype was obtained from a man in his thirties or forties with Graves' hyperthyroidism that later progressed to Graves' ophthalmopathy. Sequences were obtained from blood. This chain's CDR3 is CASSSGQGAEKLFF. The CDR3 nucleotides are TGCGCCAGCAGCTCCGGACAGGGCGCTGAAAAACTGTTTTTT.